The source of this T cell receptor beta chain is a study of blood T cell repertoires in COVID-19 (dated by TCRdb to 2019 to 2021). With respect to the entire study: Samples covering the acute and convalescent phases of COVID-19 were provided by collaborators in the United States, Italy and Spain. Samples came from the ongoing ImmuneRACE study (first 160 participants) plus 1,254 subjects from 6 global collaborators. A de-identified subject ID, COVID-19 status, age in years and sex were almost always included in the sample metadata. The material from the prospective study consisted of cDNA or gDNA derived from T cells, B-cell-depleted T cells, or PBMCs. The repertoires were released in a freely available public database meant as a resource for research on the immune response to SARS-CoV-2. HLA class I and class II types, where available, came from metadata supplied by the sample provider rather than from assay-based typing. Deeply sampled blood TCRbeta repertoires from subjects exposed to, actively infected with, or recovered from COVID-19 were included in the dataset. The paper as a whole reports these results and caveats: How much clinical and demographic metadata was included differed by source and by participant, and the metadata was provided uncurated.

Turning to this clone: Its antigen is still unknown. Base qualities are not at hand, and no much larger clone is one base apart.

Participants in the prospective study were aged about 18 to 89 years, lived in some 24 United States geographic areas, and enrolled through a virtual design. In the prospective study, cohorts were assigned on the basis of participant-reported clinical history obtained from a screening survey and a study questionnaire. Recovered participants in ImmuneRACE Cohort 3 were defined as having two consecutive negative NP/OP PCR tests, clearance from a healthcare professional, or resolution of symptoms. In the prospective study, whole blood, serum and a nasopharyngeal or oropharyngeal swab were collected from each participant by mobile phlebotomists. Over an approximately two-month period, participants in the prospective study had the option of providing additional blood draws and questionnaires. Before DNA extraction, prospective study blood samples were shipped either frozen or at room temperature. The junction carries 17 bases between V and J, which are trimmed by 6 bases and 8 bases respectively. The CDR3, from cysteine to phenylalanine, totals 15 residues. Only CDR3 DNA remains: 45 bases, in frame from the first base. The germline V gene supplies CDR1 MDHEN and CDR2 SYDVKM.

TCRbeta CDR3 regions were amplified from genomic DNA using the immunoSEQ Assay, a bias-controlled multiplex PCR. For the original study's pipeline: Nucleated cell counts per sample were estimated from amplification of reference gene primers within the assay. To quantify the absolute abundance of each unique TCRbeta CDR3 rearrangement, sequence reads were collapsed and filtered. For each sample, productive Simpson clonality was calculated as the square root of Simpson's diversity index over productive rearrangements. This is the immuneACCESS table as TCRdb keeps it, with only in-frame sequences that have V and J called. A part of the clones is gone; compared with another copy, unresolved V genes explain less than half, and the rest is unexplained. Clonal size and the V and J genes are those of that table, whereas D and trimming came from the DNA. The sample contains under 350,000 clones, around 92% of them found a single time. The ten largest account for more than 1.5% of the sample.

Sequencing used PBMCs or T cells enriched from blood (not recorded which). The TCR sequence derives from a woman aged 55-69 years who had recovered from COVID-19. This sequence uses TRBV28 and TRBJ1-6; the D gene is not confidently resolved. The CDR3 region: CASRYSGLGDSPLHF. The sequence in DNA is TGTGCCAGCAGATATAGCGGGCTTGGGGATTCACCCCTCCACTTT.